This entry lists 30 T cell receptor beta chains sequenced from one sample in a study of T cells in localized non-small cell lung cancer. Libraries were prepared by immunoSEQ multiplex PCR; TCRdb keeps only in-frame clonotypes and omits some of them. The sample lists approximately 28,000 clones; 80% to 85% were seen once. The sequencing used peripheral blood mononuclear cells, collected before any cancer treatment. The receptors originated from a man between 40 and 70 years old with stage III lung adenocarcinoma.

The V call is TRBV19, the J call TRBJ2-1; 8 bases align to TRBD2. The germline V gene encodes CDR1 LNHDA and CDR2 SQIVND (reference sequence). The CDR3 extends over 15 amino acids. The trim removed 5 bases at V and 5 bases at J, leaving 8 bases unmatched. The CDR3 nucleotides are TGTGCCAGTAGTTCCCCGGGACTAGTTCACAATGAGCAGTTCTTC. It is translated as CASSSPGLVHNEQFF.

The chain joins TRBV5-1 to TRBJ1-1; possible D gene TRBD1, 5 bases. Trimming left V 2 bases short and J 1 base short, with 12 bases between. This CDR3 spans 15 amino acids. Germline CDR1 reads SGHRS; CDR2 reads YFSETQ. DNA of the CDR3: TGCGCCAGCAGCTTCGGGGGGAATTGGAACACTGAAGCTTTCTTT. It specifies CASSFGGNWNTEAFF.

This chain uses TRBV6-1 with TRBJ1-1; D gene unclear. Germline assignment: CDR1 MNHNS and CDR2 SASEGT. Trimming took off 6 bases at V and 1 base at J, with 12 bases between the two ends. This CDR3 is 14 amino acids long. For the CDR3, the DNA is TGTGCCAGCAGGAGTTTGGAGAGGAACACTGAAGCTTTCTTT. Protein product: CASRSLERNTEAFF.

This clone showed up just a few times. At one end, the junction sequence differs from germline, possibly due to a read error. The chain employs TRBV27 and TRBJ2-5; D gene uncertain. The CDR3 extends over 15 amino acids. Germline assignment: CDR1 MNHEY and CDR2 SMNVEV (reference sequence). The CDR3 DNA reads TGTGCCACCAGTTTAGGTTTGGGAAACCAAGAGACCCAGTACTTC. Translation gives CATSLGLGNQETQYF.

The chain uses TRBV6-1 and TRBJ1-2, with D unresolved. There are 15 residues in the CDR3. Trimming left V 7 bases short and J 4 bases short, with 19 bases between. Germline CDR1 reads MNHNS; CDR2 reads SASEGT. The chain's CDR3 is CASKPIEGTGYGYTF. CDR3 DNA sequence: TGTGCCAGCAAACCCATTGAGGGAACGGGCTATGGCTACACCTTC.

The chain uses TRBV4-1 and TRBJ1-2; no definite D call. The germline gives CDR1 MGHRA, CDR2 YSYEKL. This CDR3 is 14 amino acids long. V lost 3 bases, J lost 4 bases, and 12 bases lay in between. The CDR3 nucleotides are TGCGCCAGCAGCCATGCGGAGAGGGTCTATGGCTACACCTTC. Translating gives CASSHAERVYGYTF.

This clone appeared once. V and J are TRBV5-8 and TRBJ2-3; a possible D gene is TRBD1 (6 bases). Looked up from germline, CDR1 is SGHTS and CDR2 is YDEGEE. Trimming pared 0 bases from V and 3 bases from J, leaving 20 bases between. This CDR3 is built from 18 residues. The chain's CDR3 is CASSLALSGGGWTDTQYF. The CDR3 nucleotides read TGTGCCAGCAGCTTGGCATTGTCTGGGGGCGGGTGGACAGATACGCAGTATTTT.

This rearrangement joins TRBV18 to TRBJ1-6, with D hard to call. Per the germline V gene, CDR1 is KGHSH and CDR2 is LQKENI. Trimming shortened V by 5 bases and J by 8 bases, and 13 bases separated the two germline ends. CDR3 size: 14 residues. The CDR3 coding sequence is TGTGCCAGCTCAGCAGTCAACTCACATTCACCCCTCCACTTT. This translates into CASSAVNSHSPLHF.

The gene calls are TRBV5-1 and TRBJ2-3; D unresolved. Looked up from germline, CDR1 is SGHRS and CDR2 is YFSETQ. Deletions cut 0 bases from V and 1 base from J, with 12 bases between. CDR3 size: 16 residues. In DNA, the CDR3 is TGCGCCAGCAGCTTGGCCATAGGACCTGGCACAGATACGCAGTATTTT. Its protein is CASSLAIGPGTDTQYF.

The chain couples TRBV30 to TRBJ1-3; the D is unclear. Trimming pared 5 bases from V and 2 bases from J, leaving 13 bases between. The CDR3 loop spans 14 amino acids. CDR1 is GTSNPN and CDR2 is SVGIG in the germline V gene (reference sequence). The CDR3 loop reads CAWGRRTTGNTIYF. The CDR3 coding sequence is TGTGCCTGGGGACGGCGGACCACTGGAAACACCATATATTTT.

The chain carries TRBV7-2 and TRBJ2-1, with D tentatively TRBD2 (5 bases). Germline CDR1 is SGHTA and CDR2 is FQGNSA. V lost 1 base, J lost 1 base, and 11 bases lay in between. The CDR3 contains 16 residues. The CDR3 coding sequence is TGTGCCAGCAGCTTAGTTGGAGGTCGATCCTACAATGAGCAGTTCTTC. Translation gives CASSLVGGRSYNEQFF.

The chain links TRBV5-1 to TRBJ2-7; 7 bases agree with TRBD1. Germline CDR1 reads SGHRS; CDR2 reads YFSETQ. With V trimmed by 5 bases and J by 5 bases, 4 bases remained unmatched. The CDR3 extends over 12 amino acids. The CDR3 DNA reads TGCGCCAGCAGGAGGGACAGTGACGAGCAGTACTTC. Protein product: CASRRDSDEQYF.

This clone has only one observation. The genes are TRBV6-1 and TRBJ2-6, with D perhaps matching TRBD1 (6 bases). V was clipped by 5 bases and J by 4 bases, with 12 bases between them. This CDR3 has 15 amino acids. Germline V gene sequence: CDR1 MNHNS, CDR2 SASEGT. The CDR3 region has the DNA TGTGCCAGCAGTAGTACAGGGTACGGGGCCAACGTCCTGACTTTC. Translating it yields CASSSTGYGANVLTF.

The rearrangement links TRBV25-1 to TRBJ1-4, with a tentative D call TRBD1 (6 bases). Germline V lookup: CDR1 MGHDK, CDR2 SYGVNS. V was shortened by 1 base and J by 7 bases, with 13 bases between the two germline ends. This CDR3 region has 15 residues. CDR3 sequence: CASSESGRGGEKLFF. CDR3 DNA sequence: TGTGCCAGCAGTGAATCGGGCAGGGGAGGTGAAAAACTGTTTTTT.

This clone has more than one count but fewer than ten. This rearrangement joins TRBV9 to TRBJ2-3; D is ambiguous. Germline V gene data show CDR1 as SGDLS and CDR2 as YYNGEE. The CDR3 is 13 residues long. Trimming removed 0 bases at V and 2 bases at J, with 4 bases between. CDR3 amino acids: CASSVGATDTQYF. The DNA of the CDR3 is TGTGCCAGCAGCGTAGGGGCCACAGATACGCAGTATTTT.

A word on this clone: The sample holds other DNA sequences that translate to the same CDR3. The chain joins TRBV6-1 to TRBJ1-5; D not resolved. CDR1 MNHNS and CDR2 SASEGT come from the germline V gene. V was clipped by 6 bases and J by 4 bases, with 7 bases between them. The CDR3 is 12 residues long. CDR3 sequence: CASRLTNQPQHF. The DNA of the CDR3 is TGTGCCAGCAGACTCACAAATCAGCCCCAGCATTTT.

The CDR3 DNA reads as TGTGCCAGCGTTCCAGGTTACTCTGGAAACACCATATATTTT. Translation gives CASVPGYSGNTIYF. J is TRBJ1-3 and V is TRBV6-5; D gene uncertain. This CDR3 is 14 amino acids long. Trimming removed 8 bases at V and 0 bases at J, with 11 bases between. CDR1 and CDR2 from the germline V gene are MNHEY and SVGAGI.

The chain links TRBV5-4 to TRBJ1-2, with a tentative D call TRBD1 (5 bases). The V end lost 0 bases, the J end lost 6 bases, and 12 bases lay between the germline ends. This CDR3 region has 14 residues. Germline lookup yields CDR1 SGHNT and CDR2 YYREEE (reference sequence). CDR3 residues: CASSLGRTSNGYTF. The CDR3 DNA follows: TGTGCCAGCAGCTTGGGAAGGACAAGTAATGGCTACACCTTC.

The chain combines TRBV10-3 with TRBJ1-2, with D uncertain. The germline gives CDR1 ENHRY, CDR2 SYGVKD. The CDR3 runs to 13 residues. The V end lost 6 bases, the J end lost 3 bases, and 11 bases lay between the germline ends. The CDR3 DNA is TGTGCCATCAGGGGGAGGGTTGACTATGGCTACACCTTC. This codes for CAIRGRVDYGYTF.

V is TRBV2 and J is TRBJ2-5, with D tentatively TRBD2 (6 bases). V was shortened by 7 bases and J by 4 bases, with 13 bases between the two germline ends. Germline loops: CDR1 SNHLY, CDR2 FYNNEI. This CDR3 spans 13 amino acids. CDR3 in amino acids: CASTGQGGETQYF. DNA for the CDR3: TGTGCCAGCACTGGGCAGGGAGGAGAGACCCAGTACTTC. Full variable domain (rest looked up from reference TRBV2 and TRBJ2-5): EPEVTQTPSHQVTQMGQEVILRCVPISNHLYFYWYRQILGQKVEFLVSFYNNEISEKSEIFDDQFSVERPDGSNFTLKIRSTKLEDSAMYFCASTGQGGETQYFGPGTRLLVL.

The chain is built from TRBV10-3 and TRBJ2-5; no clear D. The germline V gene has CDR1 ENHRY and CDR2 SYGVKD. The V end was cut by 7 bases, the J end by 2 bases, with 11 bases between. The CDR3 runs 13 residues. The CDR3 DNA is TGTGCCATCATGGCCCGGCCTCAAGAGACCCAGTACTTC. This translates into CAIMARPQETQYF.

This chain connects TRBV9 to TRBJ1-2, with 8 bases aligning to TRBD1. CDR1 is SGDLS and CDR2 is YYNGEE in the germline V gene. V gave up 2 bases and J gave up 7 bases; unmatched junction bases: 4. The CDR3 runs 13 residues. Written as DNA, the CDR3 is TGTGCCAGCAGCGTCACAGGGGGACGTGGCTACACCTTC. This encodes CASSVTGGRGYTF.

The V call is TRBV28, the J call TRBJ1-2; D is unclear. Germline V lookup: CDR1 MDHEN, CDR2 SYDVKM. This CDR3 is 13 amino acids long. The V end lost 8 bases, the J end lost 4 bases, and 14 bases lay between the germline ends. As DNA, the CDR3 is TGTGCCAGCCGGATTGGCCAGTCCTATGGCTACACCTTC. Protein sequence: CASRIGQSYGYTF.

V gene TRBV5-4 combines with J gene TRBJ1-1; 8 positions match TRBD1. This CDR3 has 13 amino acids. Germline CDR1 is SGHNT and CDR2 is YYREEE (reference sequence). With 4 bases clipped from V and 4 bases from J, the junction kept 3 bases outside the gene matches. CDR3 amino acids: CASSLDRGTEAFF. The CDR3 DNA reads as TGTGCCAGCAGCCTTGACAGGGGCACTGAAGCTTTCTTT.

This chain joins TRBV5-1 and TRBJ2-5; D is unclear. Germline V lookup: CDR1 SGHRS, CDR2 YFSETQ. Trimming stripped 2 bases from V and 0 bases from J, with 8 bases between. The CDR3 runs to 14 residues. CDR3 DNA: TGCGCCAGCAGCTTCGGCGGAAACCAAGAGACCCAGTACTTC. This codes for CASSFGGNQETQYF.

The gene calls are TRBV18 and TRBJ2-6, with TRBD2 matching 10 bases. Germline V gives CDR1 KGHSH, CDR2 LQKENI. Unmatched junction bases numbered 6, after V lost 1 base and J lost 0 bases. The CDR3 sequence is 19 residues long. The CDR3 nucleotides are TGTGCCAGCTCACCACTGGGGCTAGCGGGAGTCTCTGGGGCCAACGTCCTGACTTTC. It codes for CASSPLGLAGVSGANVLTF.

The V and J genes are TRBV27 and TRBJ2-5, with TRBD2 identical over 7 bases. This CDR3 is built from 16 residues. V lost 5 bases to trimming and J lost 0 bases; unmatched junction nucleotides: 9. Germline CDR1 and CDR2: MNHEY and SMNVEV (reference sequence). The CDR3 spells CASSPWEGPNQETQYF. The CDR3 DNA sequence: TGTGCCAGCAGTCCATGGGAGGGACCTAACCAAGAGACCCAGTACTTC.

This clone was recorded a few times. The chain carries TRBV6-1 and TRBJ1-1, with TRBD1 identical over 7 bases. The germline V gene has CDR1 MNHNS and CDR2 SASEGT. The junction had 1 base not matched to a gene; V was cut back by 2 bases and J by 4 bases. This CDR3 contains 13 residues. CDR3 region: CASSEYRGTEAFF. The CDR3 nucleotides are TGTGCCAGCAGTGAATACAGGGGCACTGAAGCTTTCTTT.

The chain links TRBV29-1 to TRBJ1-2; weak D call: TRBD1 (6 bases). The ends were cut back, 7 bases at V and 7 bases at J, with 19 bases in the middle. The CDR3 length is 13 residues. CDR1 SQVTM and CDR2 ANQGSEA come from the germline V gene. The DNA for the CDR3 is TGCAGCGGATTAACAGGGTATCAAGGTGGCTACACCTTC. Translated, it gives CSGLTGYQGGYTF. The full variable domain, with the rest looked up from reference TRBV29-1 and TRBJ1-2, is SAVISQKPSRDICQRGTSLTIQCQVDSQVTMMFWYRQQPGQSLTLIATANQGSEATYESGFVIDKFPISRPNLTFSTLTVSNMSPEDSSIYLCSGLTGYQGGYTFGSGTRLTVV.

The chain uses TRBV7-8 and TRBJ1-3, with D uncertain. Trimming took 6 bases from V and 3 from J, leaving 9 bases between them. CDR1 and CDR2 (germline): SGHVS, FQNEAQ. This CDR3 spans 13 amino acids. CDR3 in amino acids: CASRPGGGNTIYF. The CDR3 nucleotides are TGTGCCAGCAGGCCGGGAGGTGGAAACACCATATATTTT.